Described below is a single TCR beta chain sequence and its context. This specimen comes from a study of T cell responses to AZD1222 COVID-19 vaccine. The method was immunoSEQ multiplex PCR; TCRdb's version includes in-frame clones alone and lacks a portion of them. Of about 130,000 clones in the sample, approximately 88% were seen once. The CDR3 consists of 13 residues. The V gene lost 0 bases and the J gene lost 2 bases, with 4 bases spanning the gap. The germline gives CDR1 LNHNV, CDR2 YYDKDF (reference sequence). The chain joins TRBV15 to TRBJ1-2; D not certain. The source of this sequence is an adult in good health. Here the sequenced sample was peripheral blood, taken on day 0 of AZD1222 vaccination. The CDR3 DNA follows: TGTGCCACCAGCAGAGAACAAAACTATGGCTACACCTTC. Its translation: CATSREQNYGYTF.